This TCR beta chain was identified during a study of Graves' ophthalmopathy and Graves' hyperthyroidism (dated by TCRdb to the late 2010s). Regarding the research as a whole: Stable hyperthyroidism was defined as no progression to ophthalmopathy within 18 months of follow-up. The independent validation cohort included approximately 19 hyperthyroidism patients plus 17 patients who later progressed from hyperthyroidism to ophthalmopathy. In total, some 130 blood samples were TCR-sequenced: fewer than 50 ophthalmopathy, under 80 hyperthyroidism and some 17 hyperthyroidism-to-ophthalmopathy patients. Following sample collection, hyperthyroidism patients were given methimazole at a starting dose of 30 mg daily, and ophthalmopathy patients were given high-dose intravenous methylprednisolone. In over 5 hyperthyroidism patients, the T-cell repertoire of thyroid tissue was compared with the T-cell repertoire of blood. A discovery set of more than 90 patients (approximately 42 ophthalmopathy, 57 stable hyperthyroidism) was enrolled to explore V-J signatures distinguishing ophthalmopathy from hyperthyroidism. The study used signatures of the TCR beta repertoire to tell Graves' ophthalmopathy apart from Graves' hyperthyroidism and to predict which patients would progress to ophthalmopathy. Summary of the overall study and its limitations: In validation, the model predicted ophthalmopathy progression with over 60% sensitivity and roughly 78% specificity; some 13 predicted patients were CT-confirmed with GO in a median of around 6 months. Among expanded thyroid clonotypes with frequency above 0.001, most also showed up in blood, which suggests that blood repertoires may reflect the thyroid immune response. Sample size was not predetermined statistically, and investigators were not blinded to group allocation. The 13-signature model separated ophthalmopathy from stable hyperthyroidism with approximately 90% sensitivity and around 84% specificity in cross-validation, and 80%/75% in the test set.

CDR1 and CDR2 were assigned from the germline V gene as SGHVS and FQNEAQ. The CDR3 sequence holds 18 residues, the cysteine and phenylalanine included. Just the 54-base CDR3 DNA is kept, in frame starting at base 1. V is pruned by 0 bases and J by 2 bases, leaving 9 bases of the junction without a gene match. For repertoire sequencing, TCR beta CDR3 regions were amplified from RNA transcripts. A first-round RT-PCR used HTBI primers with the Qiagen OneStep RT-PCR kit, followed by a second-round multiplex PCR, size selection and purification. Libraries were sequenced paired-end with 100 bp reads on an Illumina HiSeq2000. From the authors' description of their analysis: SOAPnuke was used for read processing, and reads with adapters, uncalled bases, a mean Phred below 15, or no exact constant-primer or identifier match were discarded. High-quality paired reads were merged with COPE v1.2.5. Unique nucleotide sequences were defined as clonotypes and aligned to IMGT TRB V, D and J references using MiTCR v1.1. The analysis was limited to V-J combinations with a frequency above 0.0001, which together covered just over 98% of the repertoires. For each V-J combination, a TCR clonal expansion and chaos score was defined as F50 clonal expansion divided by the chaos observed in the TCRdist matrix. Welch's t-statistics and random forest were used to reduce features to approximately 13 V-J combinations, which were fed into a naive Bayes classifier. The similarity between thyroid and blood repertoires was quantified using the Morisita-Horn index. Clones were called with MiXCR by TCRdb after fastp trimmed the public reads at Q25, and only in-frame beta chains were retained. Merged by CDR3 protein, the rows form single entries marked with the most common genes and DNA. TCRdb's processing, not the study's, gives the V and J calls here. The sample table shows roughly 1.1 million distinct CDR3 sequences, and less than 45% are seen once. In total, the top ten clones hold around 10% of the sample.

Hyperthyroidism patients were newly diagnosed, were aged 18 to 65 years, and had a disease duration under 2 months. Patients with other autoimmune diseases, uncontrolled infections, pregnancy or lactation were excluded. Diagnosis relied on clinical symptoms, serum thyroxine, TRAb, thyroid ultrasound and orbital computed tomography. Total RNA was extracted using Trizol reagent, and RNA quality was checked on an Agilent 2100 Bioanalyzer. Turning to this clonotype: It lacks a known antigen. The sample holds no much larger clone one base away, and base qualities are not on file.

The sample taken for sequencing was peripheral blood or thyroid tissue (not recorded which). The source is an adult man with Graves' hyperthyroidism. The receptor chain draws on TRBV7-8 and TRBJ2-5, with 10 bases aligning to TRBD2. CDR3 region: CASSLARLGLAVQETQYF. The nucleotide sequence reads TGTGCCAGCAGCTTAGCTCGACTTGGACTAGCGGTTCAAGAGACCCAGTACTTC.